This passage covers 29 T cell receptor beta chains from one sample sequenced in a study of tumor-infiltrating lymphocytes in primary liver carcinoma. The authors made TCR beta cDNA from 500 to 600 ng total RNA with a constant-region primer. TCR beta libraries came from three nested multiplex PCR rounds using slightly modified ARM-PCR. With TRBV1-TRBV30 forward primers and a C-beta reverse primer, the first two PCR rounds were run for around 10 cycles each. A single record per CDR3 protein comes from TCRdb applying MiXCR to the multiplex PCR reads. The sample records about 37,000 distinct CDR3 sequences, roughly 75% being singletons. From roughly 21-30 mg of unsorted bulk tissue, DNA and RNA were co-extracted together. Specimen: tumor-adjacent normal liver tissue. Receptor source: a man aged 40-50 years with primary liver carcinoma and hepatitis B virus infection.

Points on this clonotype: The junction departs from germline at one end; a sequencing error may be responsible. V usage is TRBV4-1 and J usage is TRBJ2-1; D uncertain. The germline V gene encodes CDR1 MGHRA and CDR2 YSYEKL. The length of the CDR3 is 16 residues. The CDR3 DNA is TGCGCCAGCAGCCAAGCCTACGGACCCTCATACAATGAGCAATTCTTC. Its translation is CASSQAYGPSYNEQFF.

This clonotype was detected many times. The V gene is TRBV30, the J gene TRBJ1-6; perhaps TRBD1 as D (5 bases). Deletions cut 4 bases from V and 9 bases from J, with 16 bases between. The CDR3 runs to 14 residues. Germline lookup yields CDR1 GTSNPN and CDR2 SVGIG (reference sequence). CDR3 sequence (DNA): TGTGCCTGGAAAGGTAGGGGTGAAATTTCACCCCTCCACTTT. The encoded protein is CAWKGRGEISPLHF.

Regarding this clonotype: The junction departs from the called germline gene at one end, perhaps through a read error. The chain couples TRBV11-2 to TRBJ1-2; D might be TRBD1 (6 bases). The V gene's germline CDR1 is SGHAT and CDR2 FQNNGV. There are 13 residues in the CDR3. The CDR3 DNA sequence: TGTGCCAGCAGCTCCGCCAGGGGCTCCGGCTGCGCCTTC. This translates into CASSSARGSGCAF.

V is TRBV7-9 and J is TRBJ2-1; D might be TRBD2 (6 bases). The CDR3 totals 14 residues. The V end was cut by 9 bases, the J end by 7 bases, with 19 bases between. Looked up from germline, CDR1 is SEHNR and CDR2 is FQNEAQ (reference sequence). CDR3 region: CASSGPGSVNEQFF. CDR3 DNA: TGTGCCAGTAGCGGACCTGGTAGTGTGAATGAGCAGTTCTTC. Variable domain in full (rest from reference TRBV7-9 and TRBJ2-1): DTGVSQNPRHKITKRGQNVTFRCDPISEHNRLYWYRQTLGQGPEFLTYFQNEAQLEKSRLLSDRFSAERPKGSFSTLEIQRTEQGDSAMYLCASSGPGSVNEQFFGPGTRLTVL.

The chain uses TRBV30 and TRBJ2-1; 7 nucleotides line up with TRBD2. The CDR3 runs to 14 residues. The V gene's germline CDR1 is GTSNPN and CDR2 SVGIG (reference sequence). The DNA for the CDR3 is TGTCCCAGGTCAGCGGGAAGGTTTTACAATGAGCAGTTCTTC. Protein product: CPRSAGRFYNEQFF. Filled out from reference TRBV30 and TRBJ2-1, the complete variable domain reads SQTIHQWPATLVQPVGSPLSLECTVEGTSNPNLYWYRQAAGRGLQLLFYSVGIGQISSEVPQNLSASRPQDRQFILSSKKLLLSDSGFYLCPRSAGRFYNEQFFGPGTRLTVL.

Note on this clonotype: One junction end disagrees with the germline gene, perhaps due to a read error. The V call is TRBV11-2, the J call TRBJ2-2; TRBD1 matches 8 bases. Germline CDR1 reads SGHAT; CDR2 reads FQNNGV. The CDR3 has 15 residues. Here the CDR3 reads CVSTLRDRNTGKLFF. The CDR3 DNA follows: TGTGTCAGCACCTTAAGGGACAGGAACACCGGGAAGCTGTTTTTT.

On this clonotype: The junction and the germline gene differ at one end; a read error may be behind it. The rearrangement links TRBV6-1 to TRBJ2-5; no definite D call. Germline-derived CDR1 and CDR2 are MNHNS and SASEGT. This CDR3 has 13 residues. The CDR3: CASNEREQETQYF. CDR3 in DNA: TGTGCCAGCAATGAAAGAGAACAAGAGACGCAGTACTTC.

This clonotype was counted ten times or more. The CDR3 does not end in the conserved phenylalanine or tryptophan, so this is likely a read error. This rearrangement joins TRBV11-2 to TRBJ1-5, with 10 bases matching TRBD1. V lost 5 bases to trimming and J lost 7 bases; unmatched junction nucleotides: 8. This CDR3 has 15 residues. The germline gives CDR1 SGHAT, CDR2 FQNNGV. CDR3 in amino acids: CASSPDRGREQPQHL. Written as DNA, the CDR3 is TGTGCCAGCAGCCCTGACAGGGGGCGCGAACAGCCCCAGCATTTA.

This clonotype was detected a few times. At one end the junction does not follow the germline gene, possibly because of a read error. The rearrangement links TRBV4-2 to TRBJ1-3; D gene unclear. The CDR3 totals 16 residues. CDR1 is LGHNA, CDR2 YNFKEQ, per germline. The CDR3 DNA reads TGTGCCAGCATCCAAGAGGACGGAAACGGAGCTGACACCATATATTTT. As protein: CASIQEDGNGADTIYF.

This clonotype was observed a single time. The junction departs from the called germline gene at one end, perhaps through a read error. V and J are TRBV4-2 and TRBJ1-1; D is unresolved. Germline lookup yields CDR1 LGHNA and CDR2 YNFKEQ. The CDR3 covers 11 residues. CDR3 loop: CASSSGIEAFF. The CDR3 coding sequence is TGTGCTAGCAGCTCAGGAATTGAAGCTTTCTTT.

This sequence joins TRBV11-2 and TRBJ2-2, with 8 bases aligning to TRBD2. The germline CDR1 and CDR2 sequences are SGHAT and FQNNGV. There are 15 residues in the CDR3. J was trimmed by 12 bases and V by 7 bases; bases with no gene match: 16. The CDR3, as DNA: TGTGCCAGCAACTACACTAGCGGCGGAACCAGGAAGCTGTTTTTT. Translating it yields CASNYTSGGTRKLFF.

This sequence joins TRBV11-2 and TRBJ1-2, with D possibly TRBD1 on 6 matching bases. The CDR3 has 13 residues. Germline loops: CDR1 SGHAT, CDR2 FQNNGV. V lost 4 bases to trimming and J lost 9 bases, with 15 bases between them. CDR3 sequence (DNA): TGTGCCAGCAGCTCCGCTGGGGGCTCCTGCTACACCTTC. This sequence encodes CASSSAGGSCYTF.

As concerns this clonotype: One end of the junction fails to match germline, which may point to a read error. The chain links TRBV29-1 to TRBJ2-1; 7 bases line up with TRBD2. Germline V gene data show CDR1 as SQVTM and CDR2 as ANQGSEA. The CDR3 length is 15 residues. CDR3 DNA sequence: TGCGGCGTTGAGGTGGGGGGGAGGGCCAGCGGTGAGCACTTCTTC. Amino acid sequence: CGVEVGGRASGEHFF.

This clonotype showed up just once. An end of the junction does not agree with germline; a read error may underlie this. The chain joins TRBV4-1 to TRBJ2-7, with D possibly matching TRBD1 (6 bases). Germline CDR1 MGHRA, CDR2 YSYEKL. This CDR3 region has 15 residues. The CDR3 region has the DNA TGCGGCAGCAGCCGAGGATTCCAACAGGGAAACGAGCAGTACTTC. Amino acid sequence: CGSSRGFQQGNEQYF.

About this clonotype: An end of the junction does not agree with germline; a read error may underlie this. This chain uses TRBV6-4 with TRBJ2-2, with D possibly being TRBD2 (5 bases). CDR1 is MRHNA and CDR2 is SNTAGT in the germline V gene. This CDR3 contains 13 residues. Written as DNA, the CDR3 is TGTGCCAGCAGTGGAAGTTCCATCGGGGAGTTGTTTTTT. It specifies CASSGSSIGELFF.

With regard to this clonotype: The junction differs from germline at one of its ends, possibly a read error. The chain uses TRBV12-3 or TRBV12-4 and TRBJ2-7, with 11 nucleotides matching TRBD2. The CDR3 is 15 residues long. The CDR3 nucleotides are TGTGCCAACAGTTTAGGACTAGCGGGTGGGTATGAGCAGTACTTC. Translated, it gives CANSLGLAGGYEQYF.

The sample holds one count of this clonotype. This chain uses TRBV28 with TRBJ2-5, with a weak D call TRBD1 (5 bases). From germline, CDR1 is MDHEN and CDR2 SYDVKM. The CDR3 is 12 residues long. This CDR3 is CTTTDIQETQYF. CDR3 coding DNA: TGTACCACCACGGACATCCAGGAGACCCAGTACTTC.

About this clonotype itself: One end of the junction does not line up with germline, which may come from a read error. The chain links TRBV7-2 to TRBJ2-7, with 10 positions matching TRBD2. CDR3 size: 14 residues. CDR1 is SGHTA, CDR2 FQGNSA, per germline. CDR3 sequence (DNA): TGTGGCAGCAGACCACTAGCGGGAAGCTACGAGCAGTACTTC. Amino acids: CGSRPLAGSYEQYF. Based on the CDR3 plus reference TRBV7-2 and TRBJ2-7, the full variable domain is GAGVSQSPSNKVTEKGKDVELRCDPISGHTALYWYRQSLGQGLEFLIYFQGNSAPDKSGLPSDRFSAERTGGSVSTLTIQRTQQEDSAVYLCGSRPLAGSYEQYFGPGTRLTVT.

This clonotype has a handful of counts. Its ends do not fully match the called genes, so a read error is possible. The chain recombines TRBV13 with TRBJ2-7, with TRBD1 matching 7 bases. CDR1 is PRHDT, CDR2 FYEKMQ, per germline (reference sequence). This CDR3 has 12 residues. The CDR3 reads CASSSRGGERYF. CDR3 in DNA: TGTGCCAGCAGCTCCCGAGGGGGCGAGCGGTACTTC.

With regard to this clonotype: Germline and junction disagree at one end, which may indicate a read error. V is TRBV7-9 and J is TRBJ2-2; TRBD2 matches 13 bases. This CDR3 has 17 residues. The germline CDR1 and CDR2 sequences are SEHNR and FQNEAQ (reference sequence). The CDR3 region has the DNA TGTGCCATCAGCTCACCCGGACTAGCGGGAGTACCCGGGGAGCCGTTTTTT. Protein: CAISSPGLAGVPGEPFF.

In its sample, this clonotype was seen many times. At one boundary the junction diverges from the germline segment, which might be a read error. The chain couples TRBV11-3 to TRBJ2-1; TRBD2 matches 9 bases. CDR1 and CDR2 (germline): SGHNT, YENEEA. The CDR3 has 16 amino acids. This CDR3 reads CASSLDSGSGHNEQLF. In nucleotides, the CDR3 is TGTGCCAGCAGCCTCGATAGCGGGAGCGGGCACAATGAGCAGCTCTTT.

The chain combines TRBV10-3 with TRBJ2-7; 9 nucleotides match TRBD1. CDR3 size: 13 residues. Germline-derived CDR1 and CDR2 are ENHRY and SYGVKD. The ends lost 10 bases at V and 5 bases at J; junction bases unmatched: 9. Here the CDR3 DNA reads TGTGCCACCATCGGGACAGGGTTGGACGAGCAGTACTTC. Translated: CATIGTGLDEQYF.

Remarks on this clonotype: One end of the junction does not line up with germline, which may come from a read error. The rearrangement links TRBV10-3 to TRBJ1-1; possibly TRBD1 for D (5 bases). The germline V gene has CDR1 ENHRY and CDR2 SYGVKD. CDR3 length: 15 amino acids. The CDR3 loop reads CAIGESSGDYTEAIF. CDR3 DNA sequence: TGTGCCATCGGTGAGTCTAGCGGGGACTATACTGAAGCTATCTTT.

Comments on this clonotype: One junction end disagrees with the germline gene, perhaps due to a read error. The chain links TRBV11-2 to TRBJ2-7; D could derive from TRBD1 or TRBD2 (6 bases each). Germline V gene data show CDR1 as SGHAT and CDR2 as FQNNGV. The CDR3 runs to 13 residues. CDR3 coding DNA: TGTGCCGGCAGCTTAGGCAAGGGGGGCGAGCAATACTTC. This encodes CAGSLGKGGEQYF.

In its sample, this clonotype was seen once. The conserved final phenylalanine or tryptophan is absent from the CDR3, which likely points to a read error. CDR3 in DNA: TGTGCCATCAGTGATAGTCACAGGGGGTCCTACGAGCAGTACTTA. It codes for CAISDSHRGSYEQYL. The chain has TRBV10-3 and TRBJ2-7; 8 bases fit TRBD1. Germline loops: CDR1 ENHRY, CDR2 SYGVKD. The CDR3 has 15 residues. Unmatched junction bases numbered 5, after V lost 3 bases and J lost 1 base.

Of note for this clonotype: Here the CDR3 omits its conserved ending phenylalanine or tryptophan, so a read error is the likely source. V gene TRBV14 combines with J gene TRBJ2-6; no firm D call. The CDR3 consists of 15 residues. V lost 0 bases and J lost 2, with 5 bases in between. In germline, CDR1 is SGHDN, CDR2 FVKESK. As DNA, the CDR3 is TGTGCCAGCAGCCAAGACGCAGCTGGGGCCAACGTCCTGACTTCC. It codes for CASSQDAAGANVLTS.

Concerning this clonotype: One junction end disagrees with the germline gene, perhaps due to a read error. The CDR3 DNA sequence: TGTGCCAGTAGCCAGGGGGACGGAGACATCTACGAGCAATACTTC. Protein sequence: CASSQGDGDIYEQYF. This rearrangement joins TRBV4-2 to TRBJ2-7; TRBD1 matches at 7 bases. The CDR3 consists of 15 residues. Germline V CDR1 and CDR2: LGHNA, YNFKEQ.

This clonotype was observed many times. The DNA of the CDR3 is TGCAGTGCTAGTGACCGACAGGGACATCAGCCCCAGCATTTT. Its protein product is CSASDRQGHQPQHF. The chain has TRBV20-1 and TRBJ1-5; 7 nucleotides line up with TRBD1. Germline CDR1 reads DFQATT; CDR2 reads SNEGSKA (reference sequence). This CDR3 has 14 amino acids. V shed 3 bases and J 5 bases; nucleotides not matched to a gene: 7.

Note on this clonotype: One end of the junction is discordant with germline, which a read error may explain. This rearrangement joins TRBV5-1 to TRBJ1-1; no firm D call. The CDR3 is 14 residues long. Germline CDR1 is SGHRS and CDR2 is YFSETQ. Here the CDR3 reads CTSSLLQTNTEAFF. In DNA form, the CDR3 reads TGTACCAGCAGCTTGTTACAAACGAACACTGAAGCTTTCTTT. Together with reference TRBV5-1 and TRBJ1-1, the CDR3 gives the full variable domain: KAGVTQTPRYLIKTRGQQVTLSCSPISGHRSVSWYQQTPGQGLQFLFEYFSETQRNKGNFPGRFSGRQFSNSRSEMNVSTLELGDSALYLCTSSLLQTNTEAFFGQGTRLTVV.